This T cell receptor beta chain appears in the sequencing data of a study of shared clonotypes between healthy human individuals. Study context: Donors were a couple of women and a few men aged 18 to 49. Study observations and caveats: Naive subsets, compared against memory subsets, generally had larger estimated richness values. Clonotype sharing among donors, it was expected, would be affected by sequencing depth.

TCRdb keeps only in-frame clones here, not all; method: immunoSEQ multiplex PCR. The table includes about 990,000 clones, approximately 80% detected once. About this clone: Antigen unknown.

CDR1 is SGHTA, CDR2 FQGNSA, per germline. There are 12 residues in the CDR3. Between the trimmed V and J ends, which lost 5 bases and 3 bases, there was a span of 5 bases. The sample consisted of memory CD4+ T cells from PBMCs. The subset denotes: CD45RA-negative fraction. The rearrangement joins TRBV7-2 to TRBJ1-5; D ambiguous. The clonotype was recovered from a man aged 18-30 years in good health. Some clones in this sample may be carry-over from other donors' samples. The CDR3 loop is CASSAYNQPQHF. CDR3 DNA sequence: TGTGCCAGCAGCGCCTACAATCAGCCCCAGCATTTT. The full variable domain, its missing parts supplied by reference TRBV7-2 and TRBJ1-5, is GAGVSQSPSNKVTEKGKDVELRCDPISGHTALYWYRQSLGQGLEFLIYFQGNSAPDKSGLPSDRFSAERTGGSVSTLTIQRTQQEDSAVYLCASSAYNQPQHFGDGTRLSIL.